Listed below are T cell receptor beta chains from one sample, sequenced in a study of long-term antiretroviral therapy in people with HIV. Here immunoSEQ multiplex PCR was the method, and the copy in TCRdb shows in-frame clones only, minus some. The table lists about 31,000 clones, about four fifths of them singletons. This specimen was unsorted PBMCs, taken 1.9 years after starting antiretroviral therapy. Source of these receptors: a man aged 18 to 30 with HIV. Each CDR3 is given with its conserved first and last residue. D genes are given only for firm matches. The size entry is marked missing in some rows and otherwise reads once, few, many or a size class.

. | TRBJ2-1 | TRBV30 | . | TGTGCCTGGGGGACCGCCGGCTCCTACAATGAGCAGTTCTTC | CAWGTAGSYNEQFF
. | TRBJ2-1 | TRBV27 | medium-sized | TGTGCCAGCAGGACAGGGAGGGACGAGCAGTTCTTC | CASRTGRDEQFF
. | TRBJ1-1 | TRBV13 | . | TGTGCCAGCAGCACTCGGGACGGTAACACTGAAGCTTTCTTT | CASSTRDGNTEAFF
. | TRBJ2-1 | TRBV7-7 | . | TGTGCTAGCAGCTTAGCTGGGGACAATGAGCAGTTCTTC | CASSLAGDNEQFF
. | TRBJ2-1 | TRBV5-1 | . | TGCGCCAGCAGCTTGTCCGGGGGCGAAAGGGATGAGCAGTTCTTC | CASSLSGGERDEQFF
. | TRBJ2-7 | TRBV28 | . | TGTGCCAGCAGTTTAAACGATAACTACGAGCAGTACTTC | CASSLNDNYEQYF
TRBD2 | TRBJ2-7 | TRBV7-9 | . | TGTGCCAGCAGCCGGACCGGGGGGTCCCGCTCCTACGAGCAGTACTTC | CASSRTGGSRSYEQYF
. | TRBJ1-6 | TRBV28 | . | TGTGCCAGCAGTTTATTAGTTAGGTTCTCACCCCTCCACTTT | CASSLLVRFSPLHF
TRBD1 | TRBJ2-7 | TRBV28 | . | TGTGCCAGCAGTTCGTTATCGGGGGACAGGGTATACGAGCAGTACTTC | CASSSLSGDRVYEQYF
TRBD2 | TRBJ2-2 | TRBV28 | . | TGTGCCAGCTCCCCCCAACTAGCGGGGGCGGGCGGGGAGCTGTTTTTT | CASSPQLAGAGGELFF
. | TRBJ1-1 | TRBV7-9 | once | TGTGCCAGCAGCCCCCCCCCGGATATGAACACTGAAGCTTTCTTT | CASSPPPDMNTEAFF
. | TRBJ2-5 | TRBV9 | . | TGTGCCAGCAGCGTAAGTCCACAAGAGACCCAGTACTTC | CASSVSPQETQYF
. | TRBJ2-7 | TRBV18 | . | TGTGCCAGCTCCCCCGACAGACCCTACGAGCAGTACTTC | CASSPDRPYEQYF
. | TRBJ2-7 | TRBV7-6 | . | TGTGCCAGCAGCTTAGAGCAAGGGGGGTCCTACGAGCAGTACTTC | CASSLEQGGSYEQYF
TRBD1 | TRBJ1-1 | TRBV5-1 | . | TGCGCCAGCAGCTTGACAGGGGGCGCTGGGGAAGCTTTCTTT | CASSLTGGAGEAFF
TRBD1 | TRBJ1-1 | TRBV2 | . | TGTGCCAGCAGACCCCGGACAGGGGGGGATGAAGCTTTCTTT | CASRPRTGGDEAFF
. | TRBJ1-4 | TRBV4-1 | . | TGCGCCAGCAGCCTCCGTCGCGGGGTCGCTAATGAAAAACTGTTTTTT | CASSLRRGVANEKLFF
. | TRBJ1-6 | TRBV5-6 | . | TGTGCCAGCAGCTTGGGGGGCGGGGGACCTAATTCACCCCTCCACTTT | CASSLGGGGPNSPLHF
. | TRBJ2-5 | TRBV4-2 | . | TGTGCCAGCAGCCAACACTCAGGAGGGGGGCAAGAGACCCAGTACTTC | CASSQHSGGGQETQYF
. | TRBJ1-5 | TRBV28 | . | TGTGCCAGCAGTAGTAAGCAGCCCCAGCATTTT | CASSSKQPQHF
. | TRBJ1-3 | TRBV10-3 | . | TGTGCCATCTGGCCGGGCTCTGGAAACACCATATATTTT | CAIWPGSGNTIYF
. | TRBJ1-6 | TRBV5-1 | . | TGCGCCAGCAGCTTGGGACAGGCGGAAAATTCACCCCTCCACTTT | CASSLGQAENSPLHF
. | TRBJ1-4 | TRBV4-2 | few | TGTGCCAGCAGCCACACTCATCAAGGTGAAAAACTGTTTTTT | CASSHTHQGEKLFF
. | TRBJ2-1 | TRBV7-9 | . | TGTGCCAGCAGCCTCGGGAGTAGGCACAGGGTTGTCAATGAGCAGTTCTTC | CASSLGSRHRVVNEQFF